These T cell receptor beta chains were read from a single sample in a study of radiation and T cells in renal cell carcinoma. Sequencing used immunoSEQ multiplex PCR; TCRdb keeps in-frame clones, though not all of them. Here the sample spans over 85,000 clones, over 80% being singletons. This specimen consisted of blood, obtained from a patient whose treatment included radiotherapy and nephrectomy. All receptors derive from a man aged 45-65 years with renal cell carcinoma. The CDR3 runs from the conserved cysteine through the conserved F or W. D genes are given only for firm matches. A row's size may be missing; if present it is once, few, many or a size class.

v_gene	d_gene	abundance	j_gene	CDR3nt	CDR3aa
TRBV6-5	.	.	TRBJ1-1	TGTGCCAGCAGTTATTTGGGGTCGAACACTGAAGCTTTCTTT	CASSYLGSNTEAFF
TRBV29-1	.	once	TRBJ2-5	TGCAGCGTGGGGGGAGAGACCCAGTACTTC	CSVGGETQYF
TRBV20-1	.	.	TRBJ1-2	TGCAGTGCTAGAGGGTTCGGGGGCTACACCTTC	CSARGFGGYTF
TRBV28	TRBD2	few	TRBJ2-7	TGTGCCAGCAGGCCTTCTAGCGGAGGCTCCTACGAGCAGTACTTC	CASRPSSGGSYEQYF
TRBV25-1	.	once	TRBJ1-2	TGTGCCAGCAGTGATAACAGGAGCCCTTTGTATGGCTACACCTTC	CASSDNRSPLYGYTF
TRBV6-5	.	.	TRBJ2-1	TGTGCCAGCAGTTACTCGTTTGGGGTGCGTGAGCAGTTCTTC	CASSYSFGVREQFF
TRBV10-3	.	.	TRBJ1-2	TGTGCCATCAGTGAAGGGTCTGGCAGGGGCTATGGCTACACCTTC	CAISEGSGRGYGYTF
TRBV28	.	.	TRBJ2-7	TGTGCCAGCAGGACCCCCGGGCCAGGTCTTACCCACGAGCAGTACTTC	CASRTPGPGLTHEQYF
TRBV6-1	.	.	TRBJ1-1	TGTGCCAGCAGTACCGGGACGGCCATGAACACTGAAGCTTTCTTT	CASSTGTAMNTEAFF
TRBV9	.	.	TRBJ2-6	TGTGCCAGCAGCGTATCTGGGACCTCTGGGGCCAACGTCCTGACTTTC	CASSVSGTSGANVLTF
TRBV2	TRBD2	.	TRBJ2-1	TGTGCCAGCAGTAAACTAGCGGGATTGGGTTACAATGAGCAGTTCTTC	CASSKLAGLGYNEQFF
TRBV9	TRBD2	.	TRBJ2-1	TGTGCCAGCAGCGTAGATTCTTCGGCTAGCGGGAACAATGAGCAGTTCTTC	CASSVDSSASGNNEQFF
TRBV7-2	.	.	TRBJ1-1	TGTGCCAGCAGCTTAGACTTTGGTTCCACTGAAGCTTTCTTT	CASSLDFGSTEAFF
TRBV27	.	.	TRBJ1-1	TGTGCCAGCAGTCCGTACATGAACACTGAAGCTTTCTTT	CASSPYMNTEAFF
TRBV7-3	.	.	TRBJ2-1	TGTGCCAGCAGCTTAAGTGACAATGAGCAGTTCTTC	CASSLSDNEQFF
TRBV7-6	.	.	TRBJ2-1	TGTGCCAGCAGCCCGCGACTAGACTCCAGCGGCAATGAGCAGTTCTTC	CASSPRLDSSGNEQFF
TRBV5-4	.	.	TRBJ2-5	TGTGCCAGCAGCTTGGACCCGGACCCGGGAGAGACCCAGTACTTC	CASSLDPDPGETQYF
TRBV7-3	TRBD1	.	TRBJ2-7	TGTGCCAGCAGCCTAGGACAGGGGGATAACGAGCAGTACTTC	CASSLGQGDNEQYF
TRBV27	.	.	TRBJ1-1	TGTGCCAGCAGTCCACGGGCATGGTTTGGGGATTCGAACACTGAAGCTTTCTTT	CASSPRAWFGDSNTEAFF
TRBV27	TRBD1	.	TRBJ1-6	TGTGCCACCACATGGACAGGCCCTAATTCACCCCTCCACTTT	CATTWTGPNSPLHF
TRBV7-9	.	.	TRBJ1-6	TGTGCCAGCAGCTCCCTATATAATTCACCCCTCCACTTT	CASSSLYNSPLHF
TRBV2	.	.	TRBJ2-7	TGTGCCAGCCGGGGGACGGACCTCTATAAGGAGCAGTACTTC	CASRGTDLYKEQYF
TRBV6-5	.	.	TRBJ1-2	TGTGCCAGCAGACTCCCGGGCATAAATTCCGGCTACACCTTC	CASRLPGINSGYTF
TRBV9	.	.	TRBJ1-4	TGTGCCAGCAGCGTAGGTGGGAGTCTGGGTGAAAAACTGTTTTTT	CASSVGGSLGEKLFF
TRBV28	TRBD1	.	TRBJ2-7	TGTGCCAGCAGTCCCCGACAGGGGACGGTCTACGAGCAGTACTTC	CASSPRQGTVYEQYF
TRBV12-5	TRBD1	once	TRBJ2-3	TGTGCTAGTGGTCTCTTGCTGGGTGAAGGGGGCTCAGATACGCAGTATTTT	CASGLLLGEGGSDTQYF
TRBV6-5	TRBD1	.	TRBJ1-6	TGTGCCAGCAGTTGGGACAGAAATTCACCCCTCCACTTT	CASSWDRNSPLHF
TRBV20-1	.	.	TRBJ1-2	TGCAGTGGGCAGGGAGGGTATGGCTACACCTTC	CSGQGGYGYTF
TRBV6-5	TRBD1	.	TRBJ2-7	TGTGCCAGCAGCGACGGGGGACAGGGGACCTACGAGCAGTACTTC	CASSDGGQGTYEQYF
TRBV29-1	.	.	TRBJ2-5	TGCAGCGTCGAGGGACTCCAAGAGACCCAGTACTTC	CSVEGLQETQYF
TRBV28	.	.	TRBJ1-5	TGTGCCAGCAGTTTTCCCGGGGGCGCGGCGCCCCAGCATTTT	CASSFPGGAAPQHF
TRBV19	TRBD2	.	TRBJ2-5	TGTGCCAGTAGTATAGAGGGACTAGCGGGGGGGCCGATGTCGGGGGAGACCCAGTACTTC	CASSIEGLAGGPMSGETQYF
TRBV5-8	.	.	TRBJ1-1	TGTGCCAGCAGCTACCTAATTCGAAACACTGAAGCTTTCTTT	CASSYLIRNTEAFF
TRBV7-9	.	.	TRBJ1-2	TGTGCCAGCAGCTTAGTGGGTACGGCCTATGGCTACACCTTC	CASSLVGTAYGYTF
TRBV9	.	.	TRBJ2-1	TGTGCCAGCAGTCCCAGCGGTTACTCCTACAATGAGCAGTTCTTC	CASSPSGYSYNEQFF
TRBV4-2	.	.	TRBJ1-2	TGTGCCAGCAGCCAGCCAGACAGATTAGTCTATGGCTACACCTTC	CASSQPDRLVYGYTF
TRBV6-5	.	.	TRBJ1-1	TGTGCCAGCAGGGAGGGGAGGGCGAACACTGAAGCTTTCTTT	CASREGRANTEAFF
TRBV5-1	.	.	TRBJ1-2	TGCGCCAGCAGCTACCAGACAGGAGCTAACTATGGCTACACCTTC	CASSYQTGANYGYTF
TRBV9	.	.	TRBJ1-1	TGTGCCAGCAGCGCCCACAGGGATTATATGAACACTGAAGCTTTCTTT	CASSAHRDYMNTEAFF
TRBV6-4	.	.	TRBJ1-5	TGTGCCAGCAAAACGCCAAATCAGCCCCAGCATTTT	CASKTPNQPQHF
TRBV5-1	.	.	TRBJ2-3	TGCGCCAGCAGCTTGGACGGGAGCGACACAGATACGCAGTATTTT	CASSLDGSDTDTQYF